What follows describes a single T cell receptor beta chain. An end of the junction differs from the germline gene, which may be a read error. These data are taken from a study of blood T cell repertoires in COVID-19. For the study at large: There were acute and convalescent COVID-19 samples, and they came from the United States, Italy and Spain. T cells, B-cell-depleted T cells, or PBMCs supplied cDNA or gDNA.

Libraries were prepared by immunoSEQ multiplex PCR; TCRdb keeps only in-frame clonotypes and omits some of them. The table shows about 180,000 clones, with roughly 86% occurring only once. Per the germline V gene, CDR1 is SSHAT and CDR2 is FNYEAQ (reference sequence). The CDR3 consists of 13 residues. V gene TRBV7-7 combines with J gene TRBJ2-7; D might be TRBD2 (6 bases). The sequence derives from a woman in her twenties or thirties with active or convalescent COVID-19. The specimen sequenced was peripheral blood. The CDR3 sequence is CASSLGGTGEQYF. The CDR3 coding sequence is TGTGCTAGCAGCTTAGGCGGGACTGGCGAGCAGTACTTC.